The clone carrying this T cell receptor (beta chain) appeared many times. As yet, its antigen is unknown. The CDR3 consists of 12 residues. Trimming cost V 5 bases and J 5 bases, with 10 bases left between them. Germline V lookup: CDR1 MDHEN, CDR2 SYDVKM. This entry belongs to a study of regulatory T cells in long-lasting Graves disease. The wider study: It was over 5 years of antithyroid drugs, with positive TSH receptor antibodies, that meant persistent Graves' disease.

Findings of the study overall: The study found lower TCR diversity in persistent Graves' patients than in newly diagnosed ones. Persistent patients shared more public clonotypes (2,741) than newly diagnosed patients (about 1,000).

The time point was: persistent/refractory GD, antithyroid drugs over 5 years with positive TRAb. The TCR library was made from RNA extracted from PBMCs. According to the study, TCR beta libraries were built with iRepertoire HTBI primers and CDR3-region Arm-PCR. A single record per CDR3 protein comes from TCRdb applying MiXCR to the multiplex PCR reads. The sample shows about 450,000 distinct CDR3 sequences, 20% to 30% of them seen only once. The sample was peripheral blood mononuclear cells (PBMCs), taken when the disease was refractory, from a patient treated with antithyroid drugs. The sequence came from a female donor with Graves disease. V usage is TRBV28 and J usage is TRBJ2-7; TRBD2 might be the D (5 bases). The CDR3 loop reads CASSGGSHEQYF. The CDR3 DNA reads as TGTGCCAGCAGTGGCGGGTCACACGAGCAGTACTTC.